The clone carrying this TCR beta chain was observed a few times. Using a J-beta primer mix together with a sample-barcoded 5' primer, a second PCR was run for about 7 to 12 cycles. Each TCR beta cDNA got a 12-nucleotide random molecular identifier. TCRdb itself ran the 5' RACE reads through MiXCR, one entry per CDR3 protein. The sample consists of 450,000 to 650,000 distinct CDR3 sequences, about 25% of them appearing once. The entry originates in a study of blood T cells in healthy people across ages. In the study overall: Per two T cells, about one barcoded beta molecule was captured through template switching.

This sample was also put to use in a study of T cells of mothers and their children. That work contributes: The people who donated were a few healthy Caucasian mothers and their six children.

This sequence was found in a boy between 10 and 17 years old in good health. What was sequenced was blood.

As DNA, the CDR3 is TGTGCCAGCAGCAAACATCGCACCTCTGAGCCGTACTTC. Protein product: CASSKHRTSEPYF. V is TRBV21-1 and J is TRBJ2-7. TRBV21-1 is a pseudogene locus. This CDR3 spans 13 amino acids.